Sequencing of this T cell receptor beta chain was carried out in a study of PD-1 blockade in classical Hodgkin lymphoma. Study results and caveats: Still unresolved is the cause of the repertoire differences, which may be disease activity or prior therapy. By cycle point C4D1, TCR diversity had risen significantly in CD4+ cells (but not CD8+ cells).

Autologous stem cell transplantation was followed by relapse in every patient, and brentuximab vedotin exposure varied. Best outcomes ranged across complete response, partial response and progressive disease. This clone was counted a single time. Antigen: not known. CDR1 and CDR2 (germline): SGHRS, YFSETQ. This CDR3 comprises 15 residues. Trimming took 5 bases from V and 5 from J; bases not matched to a gene: 10. Clones were sequenced by immunoSEQ multiplex PCR, and TCRdb holds only the in-frame ones, with some missing. The sample carries just over 25,000 clones, 85% to 90% recorded once. V and J are TRBV5-1 and TRBJ2-7; TRBD1 agrees at 10 bases. The sample here was peripheral blood mononuclear cells (PBMCs), taken at baseline. This TCR was sampled from a human donor with classical Hodgkin lymphoma. CDR3 DNA: TGCGCCAGCAGACCGCCCGGGACAGGGGCCGACGAGCAGTACTTC. Translated, it gives CASRPPGTGADEQYF.